Presented here are 26 T cell receptor beta chains from one specimen sequenced in a study of cytomegalovirus exposure and HLA in healthy donors. Primers included in the PCR were 60 Vbeta and 13 Jbeta primers. This table comes from immunoSEQ multiplex PCR, and its TCRdb copy is limited to in-frame clones, with some not included. The sample shows 90,000 to 120,000 clones, around 77% of them seen only once. The source material was PBMCs. The source of these receptors is a man in his late teens or twenties in good health and CMV-seronegative.

J is TRBJ2-7 and V is TRBV7-2, with 11 bases identical to TRBD2. The CDR3 sequence is 17 residues long. Germline trimming cut 1 base from V and 0 bases from J; bases unmatched to any gene: 5. The germline gives CDR1 SGHTA, CDR2 FQGNSA. The CDR3 protein is CASSLGLAGRSSYEQYF. The DNA for the CDR3 is TGTGCCAGCAGCTTAGGACTAGCGGGGAGGAGCTCCTACGAGCAGTACTTC. Looking up the rest from reference TRBV7-2 and TRBJ2-7 gives the full variable domain: GAGVSQSPSNKVTEKGKDVELRCDPISGHTALYWYRQSLGQGLEFLIYFQGNSAPDKSGLPSDRFSAERTGGSVSTLTIQRTQQEDSAVYLCASSLGLAGRSSYEQYFGPGTRLTVT.

The chain couples TRBV9 to TRBJ1-1, with D maybe TRBD1 (5 bases). V dropped 0 bases and J dropped 5 bases, with 8 bases sitting between them. Germline V gives CDR1 SGDLS, CDR2 YYNGEE. CDR3 size: 13 residues. CDR3 DNA sequence: TGTGCCAGCAGCGTAGTTCGGGGGACTGAAGCTTTCTTT. This encodes CASSVVRGTEAFF.

This chain links TRBV28 with TRBJ1-5; D gene unclear. The CDR3 has 14 amino acids. CDR1 and CDR2 (germline): MDHEN, SYDVKM. Trimming removed 10 bases from V and 7 bases from J, with 20 bases in between. In DNA form, the CDR3 reads TGTGCCACCCTAAAGGAGCCCCTTTGGCAGCCCCAGCATTTT. Protein: CATLKEPLWQPQHF.

The chain links TRBV10-3 to TRBJ1-6; tentatively, D is TRBD1 (5 bases). Trimming cost V 6 bases and J 7 bases, with 16 bases left between them. Germline V gene lookup returns CDR1 ENHRY and CDR2 SYGVKD. CDR3 size: 15 residues. The CDR3 DNA is TGTGCCATCAGAGGTATGCAGGGAGGGAATTCACCCCTCCACTTT. This codes for CAIRGMQGGNSPLHF.

This clone was picked up a small number of times. The chain joins TRBV14 to TRBJ2-1, with 10 nucleotides matching TRBD2. The CDR3 totals 15 residues. Germline V CDR1 and CDR2: SGHDN, FVKESK. Trimming at V came to 2 bases and at J to 10 bases, leaving 8 bases not matched to a gene. This CDR3 reads CASSQTSGGAVEQFF. The CDR3 DNA follows: TGTGCCAGCAGCCAAACCAGCGGGGGGGCCGTAGAGCAGTTCTTC.

V usage is TRBV29-1 and J usage is TRBJ2-5, with 9 positions matching TRBD1. The DNA end favors TRBJ2-7, so the J call may be wrong. CDR1 is SQVTM and CDR2 is ANQGSEA in the germline V gene. The CDR3 has 14 residues. CDR3 protein: CSVGGRDRAIEQYF. CDR3 in DNA: TGCAGCGTTGGGGGTCGGGACAGGGCCATCGAGCAGTACTTC.

V and J are TRBV5-6 and TRBJ2-7, with D possibly matching TRBD2 (6 bases). The CDR3 is made up of 16 amino acids. Germline lookup yields CDR1 SGHDT and CDR2 YYEEEE. V was clipped by 1 base and J by 2 bases, with 16 bases between them. DNA for the CDR3: TGTGCCAGCAGCTTGATCTGGGGCGGGGCCACCTACGAGCAGTACTTC. It translates to CASSLIWGGATYEQYF.

The chain combines TRBV29-1 with TRBJ2-4; no reliable D call. The CDR3 length is 11 residues. Between the trimmed V and J ends, which lost 3 bases and 8 bases, there was a span of 8 bases. Germline CDR1 and CDR2: SQVTM and ANQGSEA. CDR3 nucleotide sequence: TGCAGCGTTGATGCCTACGACATTCAGTACTTC. Its translation is CSVDAYDIQYF.

The chain couples TRBV27 to TRBJ2-7; a weak D match, TRBD1 (6 bases). Trimming took 4 bases from V and 1 from J, leaving 23 bases between them. Germline V gene lookup returns CDR1 MNHEY and CDR2 SMNVEV (reference sequence). This CDR3 comprises 18 residues. For the CDR3, the DNA is TGTGCCAGCAGTTCCCTAACAGGGAAGAGCTCTCTTTCCTACGAGCAGTACTTC. Amino acid sequence: CASSSLTGKSSLSYEQYF.

The V gene is TRBV28, the J gene TRBJ2-7, with 9 bases that match TRBD1. V shed 4 bases, J shed 5 bases, and the junction held 6 bases outside the gene matches. The V gene's germline CDR1 is MDHEN and CDR2 SYDVKM. The CDR3 is 14 residues long. The CDR3 sequence is CASSWGQGVDEQYF. The CDR3 nucleotides are TGTGCCAGCAGTTGGGGACAGGGTGTCGACGAGCAGTACTTC. The full variable domain, its missing parts supplied by reference TRBV28 and TRBJ2-7, is DVKVTQSSRYLVKRTGEKVFLECVQDMDHENMFWYRQDPGLGLRLIYFSYDVKMKEKGDIPEGYSVSREKKERFSLILESASTNQTSMYLCASSWGQGVDEQYFGPGTRLTVT.

The V and J genes are TRBV2 and TRBJ1-1; D is perhaps TRBD1 (5 bases). In germline, CDR1 is SNHLY, CDR2 FYNNEI. V was clipped by 2 bases and J by 1 base, with 8 bases between them. The CDR3 length is 14 residues. The chain's CDR3 is CASSENGQNTEAFF. The CDR3 DNA reads TGTGCCAGCAGTGAAAATGGACAGAACACTGAAGCTTTCTTT.

This chain joins TRBV10-1 and TRBJ2-2; a possible D gene is TRBD2 (6 bases). Germline V lookup: CDR1 WNHNN, CDR2 SYGVQD (reference sequence). The CDR3 loop spans 15 amino acids. Trimming removed 4 bases from V and 5 bases from J, with 14 bases in between. The CDR3 sequence is CASSGEGRGTGELFF. CDR3 DNA sequence: TGCGCCAGCAGTGGTGAGGGCCGGGGGACCGGGGAGCTGTTTTTT.

The rearrangement uses TRBV9 and TRBJ1-1; D unresolved. The V end was cut by 0 bases, the J end by 0 bases, with 12 bases between. Germline assignment: CDR1 SGDLS and CDR2 YYNGEE. This CDR3 region has 16 residues. The CDR3 DNA sequence: TGTGCCAGCAGCGTAGCCTCCAGTTACATGAACACTGAAGCTTTCTTT. This codes for CASSVASSYMNTEAFF.

The chain links TRBV5-1 to TRBJ1-6; the match to TRBD1 covers 8 bases. The V gene end was trimmed by 4 bases and the J gene end by 6 bases; junction bases not matched to a gene: 6. Germline CDR1 SGHRS, CDR2 YFSETQ. CDR3 length: 15 amino acids. The CDR3 spells CASSKDRDSNSPLHF. DNA of the CDR3: TGCGCCAGCAGCAAGGACAGGGACTCTAATTCACCCCTCCACTTT.

The chain links TRBV19 to TRBJ2-3; a weak D match, TRBD1 (6 bases). This CDR3 spans 17 amino acids. The V end lost 0 bases, the J end lost 1 base, and 14 bases lay between the germline ends. Germline V gives CDR1 LNHDA, CDR2 SQIVND (reference sequence). CDR3 amino acids: CASSIDFTGMGTDTQYF. The DNA of the CDR3 is TGTGCCAGTAGTATAGATTTTACAGGGATGGGCACAGATACGCAGTATTTT.

The CDR3 reads CASTSSPDTQYF. In nucleotides, the CDR3 is TGTGCCAGCACCTCCTCCCCGGATACGCAGTATTTT. The chain joins TRBV28 to TRBJ2-3, with unresolved D. V was pared by 7 bases and J by 6 bases, with 11 bases between. This CDR3 region has 12 residues. The germline CDR1 and CDR2 sequences are MDHEN and SYDVKM.

The chain recombines TRBV7-2 with TRBJ2-3; D not certain. Trimming removed 5 bases from V and 1 base from J, with 13 bases in between. The CDR3 is 15 amino acids. CDR1 and CDR2 from the germline V gene are SGHTA and FQGNSA. In DNA form, the CDR3 reads TGTGCCAGCAGCCCCAGTGCCAGGCGCACAGATACGCAGTATTTT. Amino acids: CASSPSARRTDTQYF.

V is TRBV11-3 and J is TRBJ2-3; possibly TRBD1 for D (5 bases). Germline lookup yields CDR1 SGHNT and CDR2 YENEEA. The CDR3 is 13 residues long. Trimming cost V 4 bases and J 4 bases, with 9 bases left between them. The CDR3 DNA follows: TGTGCCAGCAGCTCGGACAACTCAGATACGCAGTATTTT. Translating gives CASSSDNSDTQYF.

V is TRBV6-6 and J is TRBJ2-7; 7 bases fit TRBD1. The germline V gene has CDR1 MNHNY and CDR2 SVGAGI (reference sequence). The length of the CDR3 is 12 residues. V shed 0 bases and J 9 bases; nucleotides not matched to a gene: 2. CDR3 in amino acids: CASSYSTGAQYF. The CDR3 nucleotides are TGTGCCAGCAGTTACTCAACAGGGGCGCAGTACTTC.

This sequence joins TRBV15 and TRBJ1-1; D remains ambiguous. Germline values: CDR1 LNHNV, CDR2 YYDKDF (reference sequence). This CDR3 is built from 13 residues. V lost 0 bases and J lost 7, with 9 bases in between. The CDR3 is CATSRERTYEAFF. The CDR3 DNA sequence: TGTGCCACCAGCAGAGAAAGGACTTATGAAGCTTTCTTT.

This sequence joins TRBV5-1 and TRBJ2-3; TRBD2 matches at 13 bases. Germline V gene data show CDR1 as SGHRS and CDR2 as YFSETQ. V lost 2 bases, J lost 1 base, and 7 bases stayed unmatched. This CDR3 contains 18 residues. This CDR3 reads CASSFRLAGGRGTDTQYF. In DNA form, the CDR3 reads TGCGCCAGCAGCTTTCGACTAGCGGGGGGCCGTGGCACAGATACGCAGTATTTT.

V and J are TRBV7-9 and TRBJ2-5; possible D gene TRBD2, 5 bases. Germline V gives CDR1 SEHNR, CDR2 FQNEAQ (reference sequence). The CDR3 spans 14 residues. Trimming left V 5 bases short and J 5 bases short, with 15 bases between. For the CDR3, the DNA is TGTGCCAGCAGCCCGAGATTGGGAGAGGAGACCCAGTACTTC. It yields the protein CASSPRLGEETQYF.

The chain links TRBV28 to TRBJ1-5; 7 bases are shared with TRBD1. The CDR3 has 13 residues. Per the germline V gene, CDR1 is MDHEN and CDR2 is SYDVKM. The V segment lost 11 bases and the J segment 7 bases; nucleotides outside the gene matches: 11. This CDR3 is CAGNDRAGQPQHF. For the CDR3, the DNA is TGTGCCGGCAACGACAGGGCTGGACAGCCCCAGCATTTT. Looking up the rest from reference TRBV28 and TRBJ1-5 gives the full variable domain: DVKVTQSSRYLVKRTGEKVFLECVQDMDHENMFWYRQDPGLGLRLIYFSYDVKMKEKGDIPEGYSVSREKKERFSLILESASTNQTSMYLCAGNDRAGQPQHFGDGTRLSIL.

J is TRBJ2-5 and V is TRBV5-1; 12 bases are shared with TRBD1. The CDR3 spans 15 residues. V lost 4 bases to trimming and J lost 5 bases; unmatched junction nucleotides: 6. Germline CDR1 is SGHRS and CDR2 is YFSETQ. The CDR3 sequence is CASSLGDRGPETQYF. CDR3 DNA: TGCGCCAGCAGCCTAGGGGACAGGGGGCCGGAGACCCAGTACTTC.

The V and J genes are TRBV4-2 and TRBJ1-6; no definite D call. The CDR3 sequence is 13 residues long. CDR1 and CDR2 from the germline V gene are LGHNA and YNFKEQ. Trimming took 1 base from V and 8 from J, leaving 6 bases between them. Here the CDR3 DNA reads TGTGCCAGCAGCCAAGGAGAGGATTCACCCCTCCACTTT. Translated, it gives CASSQGEDSPLHF.

CDR3 in DNA: TGTGCCAGCAGCTTACAGGTTAACTATGGCTACACCTTC. This encodes CASSLQVNYGYTF. The chain is built from TRBV7-2 and TRBJ1-2; no reliable D call. CDR1 and CDR2 (germline): SGHTA, FQGNSA. The CDR3 sequence is 13 residues long. V lost 2 bases and J 1 base, leaving 5 bases between the germline ends.